The present T cell receptor (beta chain) was sequenced within a study of blood T cell repertoires in COVID-19. Assay used: immunoSEQ multiplex PCR; TCRdb lists only in-frame clones, some missing. In the table there are 300,000 or so clones, about 89% of which are singletons. The CDR3 runs 12 residues. V was pared by 5 bases and J by 6 bases, with 10 bases between. The germline CDR1 and CDR2 sequences are SGHNT and YYREEE (reference sequence). What was sequenced was peripheral blood. This chain joins TRBV5-4 and TRBJ2-3; maybe TRBD2 (5 bases). This receptor was identified in a woman aged 40 to 55 who had recovered from COVID-19. For the CDR3, the DNA is TGTGCCAGCAGTGTTGCGGGCGATACGCAGTATTTT. Translated, it gives CASSVAGDTQYF.